This T cell receptor (beta chain) was sequenced for a study of blood T cell repertoires in COVID-19. Across the study: COVID-19 samples from acute and convalescent phases originated in the United States, Italy and Spain. T cells, B-cell-depleted T cells, or PBMCs provided the cDNA or gDNA that served as material.

Looked up from germline, CDR1 is SEHNR and CDR2 is FQNEAQ (reference sequence). The length of the CDR3 is 14 residues. Trimming took 1 base from V and 3 from J, leaving 10 bases between them. In the original workflow: Reference gene primers were amplified, and this amplification served to estimate nucleated cell counts. Sequencing used immunoSEQ multiplex PCR; TCRdb keeps in-frame clones, though not all of them. From that table come the V and J calls and clone size; the DNA was used to work out D and trimming. The sample holds nearly 200,000 clones, approximately 91% seen once. The sequence was obtained from a woman between 40 and 50 years old who had recovered from COVID-19. Input material: peripheral blood. The rearrangement uses TRBV7-9 and TRBJ2-7; D remains unclear. CDR3: CASSLGEKIYEQYF. As DNA, the CDR3 is TGTGCCAGCAGCTTAGGCGAAAAGATCTACGAGCAGTACTTC.